Presented here are 9 T cell receptor beta chains from one specimen sequenced in a study of blood T cell repertoires in COVID-19. Using immunoSEQ multiplex PCR, the repertoire was profiled, and TCRdb retains in-frame clones only, with some absent. The sample has around 250,000 clones, about four fifths seen once; the top ten hold approximately 5%. The sample comprised PBMCs or T cells enriched from blood (not recorded which). These receptors were taken from a man between 40 and 49 years old who had been exposed to COVID-19.

Notes on this clone: Other nucleotide sequences from this sample produce the same CDR3. The chain joins TRBV5-1 to TRBJ1-1; 8 nucleotides match TRBD1. The CDR3 covers 14 residues. The junction had 1 base not matched to a gene; V was cut back by 1 base and J by 2 bases. Germline values: CDR1 SGHRS, CDR2 YFSETQ. CDR3 DNA: TGCGCCAGCAGCTTGACAGGGGGTAACACTGAAGCTTTCTTT. Protein sequence: CASSLTGGNTEAFF. Looking up the rest from reference TRBV5-1 and TRBJ1-1 gives the full variable domain: KAGVTQTPRYLIKTRGQQVTLSCSPISGHRSVSWYQQTPGQGLQFLFEYFSETQRNKGNFPGRFSGRQFSNSRSEMNVSTLELGDSALYLCASSLTGGNTEAFFGQGTRLTVV.

The V gene is TRBV19, the J gene TRBJ2-1, with 7 bases aligning to TRBD2. The CDR3 length is 14 residues. Germline V gives CDR1 LNHDA, CDR2 SQIVND (reference sequence). The trim removed 4 bases at V and 5 bases at J, leaving 5 bases unmatched. The CDR3 here is CASSTGRSDNEQFF. CDR3 nucleotide sequence: TGTGCCAGTAGTACCGGGAGGAGCGACAATGAGCAGTTCTTC. Looking up the rest from reference TRBV19 and TRBJ2-1 gives the full variable domain: DGGITQSPKYLFRKEGQNVTLSCEQNLNHDAMYWYRQDPGQGLRLIYYSQIVNDFQKGDIAEGYSVSREKKESFPLTVTSAQKNPTAFYLCASSTGRSDNEQFFGPGTRLTVL.

CDR3 bases: TGCGCCAGCAGTGTGGCAGGGCGAAACACCGGGGAGCTGTTTTTT. Its protein is CASSVAGRNTGELFF. The chain uses TRBV10-1 and TRBJ2-2, with D perhaps matching TRBD1 (5 bases). Germline CDR1 is WNHNN and CDR2 is SYGVQD (reference sequence). V was trimmed by 4 bases and J by 2 bases, leaving 11 bases between them. CDR3 length equals 15 residues.

This clone has a handful of counts. The rearrangement uses TRBV4-2 and TRBJ1-5; D perhaps matches TRBD1 (5 bases). Per germline, CDR1 LGHNA and CDR2 YNFKEQ. The V end lost 0 bases, the J end lost 6 bases, and 12 bases lay between the germline ends. This CDR3 has 15 residues. The CDR3 reads CASSQEVRGFQPQHF. CDR3 sequence (DNA): TGTGCCAGCAGCCAAGAAGTACGGGGGTTTCAGCCCCAGCATTTT.

This rearrangement joins TRBV4-2 to TRBJ2-1, with 8 bases identical to TRBD2. The V gene end was trimmed by 0 bases and the J gene end by 5 bases; junction bases not matched to a gene: 9. Germline V gene data show CDR1 as LGHNA and CDR2 as YNFKEQ. This CDR3 is built from 17 residues. CDR3 loop: CASSQDSRVAGHNEQFF. CDR3 DNA: TGTGCCAGCAGCCAAGACTCCCGCGTAGCGGGGCACAATGAGCAGTTCTTC.

There are many counts of this clone. The chain couples TRBV7-8 to TRBJ1-6; D is perhaps TRBD1 (5 bases). Germline V gene lookup returns CDR1 SGHVS and CDR2 FQNEAQ. Trimming took 5 bases from V and 5 from J, leaving 7 bases between them. CDR3 length: 13 amino acids. The CDR3 nucleotides read TGTGCCAGCAGCCCGGGGGATAATTCACCCCTCCACTTT. The encoded protein is CASSPGDNSPLHF.

The chain couples TRBV2 to TRBJ1-6; tentative D call: TRBD1 (5 bases). CDR1 SNHLY and CDR2 FYNNEI come from the germline V gene. The length of the CDR3 is 15 residues. Trimming cost V 5 bases and J 7 bases, with 15 bases left between them. Written as DNA, the CDR3 is TGTGCCAGCAGTTCCCCAGGGCGAGGAAATTCACCCCTCCACTTT. Translating it yields CASSSPGRGNSPLHF.

The chain couples TRBV5-1 to TRBJ1-6, with D unclear. CDR3 length equals 17 residues. Trimming stripped 0 bases from V and 3 bases from J, with 13 bases between. Germline-derived CDR1 and CDR2 are SGHRS and YFSETQ. The CDR3 sequence is CASSLAAGASYNSPLHF. CDR3 nucleotide sequence: TGCGCCAGCAGCTTGGCCGCGGGAGCCAGCTATAATTCACCCCTCCACTTT.

The V gene is TRBV2, the J gene TRBJ2-1, with D maybe TRBD2 (7 bases). The germline V gene has CDR1 SNHLY and CDR2 FYNNEI. CDR3 length equals 15 residues. Trimming took off 6 bases at V and 0 bases at J, with 12 bases between the two ends. The CDR3 is CASRGGDSSYNEQFF. The CDR3, as DNA: TGTGCCAGCAGAGGGGGGGACTCCTCCTACAATGAGCAGTTCTTC.